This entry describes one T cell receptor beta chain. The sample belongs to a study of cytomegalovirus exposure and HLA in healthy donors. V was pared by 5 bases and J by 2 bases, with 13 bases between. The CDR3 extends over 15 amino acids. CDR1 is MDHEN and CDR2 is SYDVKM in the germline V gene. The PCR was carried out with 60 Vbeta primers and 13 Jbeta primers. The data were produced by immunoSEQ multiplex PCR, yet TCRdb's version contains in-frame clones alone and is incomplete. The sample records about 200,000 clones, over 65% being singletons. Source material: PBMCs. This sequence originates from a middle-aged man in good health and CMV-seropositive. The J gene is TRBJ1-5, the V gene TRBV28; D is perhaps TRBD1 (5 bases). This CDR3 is CASSALGVGNQPQHF. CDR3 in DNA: TGTGCCAGCAGTGCCCTAGGGGTGGGCAATCAGCCCCAGCATTTT.